One and the same sample provided the 9 T cell receptor beta chains below, sequenced in a study of shared clonotypes between healthy human individuals. TCRdb's table, derived via immunoSEQ multiplex PCR, lists solely in-frame clones and lacks some. The table shows over a million clones, with about 80% occurring only once. Sequencing input: memory CD4+ T cells sorted from blood. Documented subset: CD45RA-negative fraction. The receptor source for this set is a man between 18 and 29 years old in good health.

In this sample, this clone turned up a few times. V is TRBV7-2 and J is TRBJ1-6; no reliable D call. The V end was cut by 3 bases, the J end by 2 bases, with 11 bases between. CDR1 and CDR2 from the germline V gene are SGHTA and FQGNSA. The CDR3 has 16 residues. CDR3 loop: CASSLFPGPYNSPLHF. The CDR3 nucleotides read TGTGCCAGCAGCTTGTTTCCCGGGCCCTATAATTCACCCCTCCACTTT.

The chain links TRBV18 to TRBJ1-5; tentatively, D is TRBD1 (5 bases). V lost 3 bases to trimming and J lost 3 bases, with 12 bases between them. The CDR3 consists of 15 residues. CDR1 and CDR2 from the germline V gene are KGHSH and LQKENI. CDR3 bases: TGTGCCAGCTCACCTCCCGGGGGTGTCAATCAGCCCCAGCATTTT. Protein sequence: CASSPPGGVNQPQHF.

This clone appeared once. V usage is TRBV18 and J usage is TRBJ1-5; 8 bases agree with TRBD1. From germline, CDR1 is KGHSH and CDR2 LQKENI. This CDR3 region has 14 residues. With 6 bases clipped from V and 0 bases from J, the junction kept 1 base outside the gene matches. The CDR3 spells CASSTGDSNQPQHF. As DNA, the CDR3 is TGTGCCAGCTCGACAGGGGATAGCAATCAGCCCCAGCATTTT.

V is TRBV5-1 and J is TRBJ1-5; D gene ambiguous. The germline CDR1 and CDR2 sequences are SGHRS and YFSETQ. The CDR3 is 14 amino acids. Trimming removed 4 bases from V and 3 bases from J, with 11 bases in between. The CDR3 sequence is CASSLGPNNQPQHF. As DNA, the CDR3 is TGCGCCAGCAGCCTCGGACCGAACAATCAGCCCCAGCATTTT.

This clone was found once. The genes are TRBV4-1 and TRBJ2-7; D may be TRBD2 (5 bases). The CDR3 is 16 residues long. Deletions cut 1 base from V and 1 base from J, with 14 bases between. In germline, CDR1 is MGHRA, CDR2 YSYEKL. CDR3 DNA sequence: TGCGCCAGCAGCCAAGGCCGCGGAGGCGTTTCCTACGAGCAGTACTTC. Its translation: CASSQGRGGVSYEQYF.

Note on this clone: This CDR3 is also generated by other DNA sequences in the sample. The rearrangement joins TRBV11-2 to TRBJ1-2; D is possibly TRBD1 (5 bases). The CDR3 consists of 13 residues. Germline V lookup: CDR1 SGHAT, CDR2 FQNNGV. Trimming cost V 0 bases and J 6 bases, with 8 bases left between them. The DNA of the CDR3 is TGTGCCAGCAGCTTAGATCGGGGGGATGGCTACACCTTC. Amino acid sequence: CASSLDRGDGYTF.

This rearrangement joins TRBV2 to TRBJ1-1; 9 bases fit TRBD1. CDR3 length: 15 amino acids. CDR1 SNHLY and CDR2 FYNNEI come from the germline V gene. V lost 5 bases to trimming and J lost 5 bases; unmatched junction nucleotides: 9. The CDR3 DNA reads TGTGCCAGCAGTAGATCCATGGACAGGGGAACTGAAGCTTTCTTT. This encodes CASSRSMDRGTEAFF.

This sequence joins TRBV28 and TRBJ2-7; 10 bases agree with TRBD1. CDR3 length: 14 amino acids. The V and J ends lost 6 bases and 7 bases, in that order; junction bases with no gene match: 9. The V gene's germline CDR1 is MDHEN and CDR2 SYDVKM. In DNA, the CDR3 is TGTGCCAGCAGGACAGGGGGCATCATGGAAGAGCAGTACTTC. Translation gives CASRTGGIMEEQYF.

The V and J genes are TRBV5-1 and TRBJ1-6; D possibly corresponds to TRBD1 (6 bases). CDR1 and CDR2 from the germline V gene are SGHRS and YFSETQ. V was cut by 1 base and J by 4 bases, with 12 bases left in between. This CDR3 has 16 residues. The CDR3 DNA is TGCGCCAGCAGCTTGTCGGGGGCTGGGTATAATTCACCCCTCCACTTT. Amino acid sequence: CASSLSGAGYNSPLHF.